What follows describes a single TCR beta chain. Its antigen is not identified. This sample was taken from a study of naive and memory T cell subsets. The CDR3 length is 12 residues. Germline values: CDR1 LGHNA, CDR2 YSLEER. V was pared by 0 bases and J by 6 bases, with 2 bases between. Study results and limitations: In naive cells, over 90% of TCR sequences were seen only once.

An equimolar mix of two oligonucleotides served as the beta constant-region primer for TRBC1 and TRBC2. Four rounds of PCR amplified the ligated cDNA using nested alpha and beta constant-region primers plus SP2. MiXCR was run by TCRdb on the UMI-ligation and nested PCR reads, yielding one entry per CDR3 protein. This repertoire shows some 17,000 distinct CDR3 sequences, approximately 9% found once; its top ten account for roughly 24%. The chain recombines TRBV4-3 with TRBJ1-4; D gene unclear. The receptor's source is a human donor in good health. The material sequenced was central memory CD8+ T cells from blood. The CDR3 nucleotides are TGCGCCAGCAGCCAAGAAGATGAAAAACTGTTTTTT. Translation gives CASSQEDEKLFF.